These 4 T cell receptor beta chains share one sample of origin, sequenced in a study of T cells after posttransplantation cyclophosphamide. Sequencing used immunoSEQ multiplex PCR; TCRdb keeps in-frame clones, though not all of them. This sample carries about 28,000 clones, roughly 89% of them seen once, and the ten largest clones take 3% to 4%. Sequencing was done on a sample of PBMCs. These receptors were collected from a man over 45.

The chain couples TRBV6-1 to TRBJ2-1; TRBD2 aligns across 7 bases. The CDR3 runs 15 residues. CDR1 and CDR2 from the germline V gene are MNHNS and SASEGT. The J segment lost 1 base and the V segment lost 7 bases, leaving 7 bases of the junction unmatched. The CDR3 bases are TGTGCCAGCAATCGCGGGAGTTGGTCCTACAATGAGCAGTTCTTC. Amino acid sequence: CASNRGSWSYNEQFF.

This clone was observed once. V gene TRBV6-5 combines with J gene TRBJ2-3; 7 nucleotides match TRBD1. CDR3 length: 14 residues. The ends lost 5 bases at V and 3 bases at J; junction bases unmatched: 5. Germline CDR1 reads MNHEY; CDR2 reads SVGAGI. DNA of the CDR3: TGTGCCAGCAGTCTTACAGGGGTGACAGATACGCAGTATTTT. Amino acids: CASSLTGVTDTQYF.

The rearrangement joins TRBV7-8 to TRBJ2-3; D not resolved. Looked up from germline, CDR1 is SGHVS and CDR2 is FQNEAQ. The CDR3 has 15 amino acids. The ends were cut back, 2 bases at V and 0 bases at J, with 9 bases in the middle. The CDR3: CASSLQWPSTDTQYF. Here the CDR3 DNA reads TGTGCCAGCAGCTTACAGTGGCCTAGCACAGATACGCAGTATTTT.

The J gene is TRBJ2-3, the V gene TRBV29-1; 13 nucleotides align to TRBD2. This CDR3 is 15 amino acids long. Germline lookup yields CDR1 SQVTM and CDR2 ANQGSEA. Trimming removed 5 bases from V and 7 bases from J; junction bases left unmatched: 9. CDR3 sequence reads: CSVLGLAGELNTQYF. CDR3 coding DNA: TGCAGCGTTTTAGGACTAGCGGGAGAACTAAATACGCAGTATTTT.